This T cell receptor (beta chain) comes out of a study of T cell responses to AZD1222 COVID-19 vaccine. As concerns this clone: Its antigen remains unidentified.

Assay used: immunoSEQ multiplex PCR; TCRdb lists only in-frame clones, some missing. This sample carries about 48,000 clones, about 86% of them seen once, and the ten largest clones take approximately 7%. Overall study findings and caveats: Donors skewed white British and female; clonal diversity was possibly underestimated. Mapped onto spike, vaccine-associated CD4 TCRs spanned it and were dominant at 160-218 and 743-854. In the spike-specific TCR repertoire, nearly half reportedly target unmutated variant regions. Repertoire sampling was restricted to post-peak T cell response timepoints.

The source was peripheral blood, collected 28 days after the second AZD1222 dose. The TCR was taken from an adult who received the AZD1222 COVID-19 vaccine.

CDR3 DNA sequence: TGTGCCATCAGTCCCCGGATAACAGGGGGCCAGTACGAGCAGTACTTC. Translation gives CAISPRITGGQYEQYF. The chain has TRBV10-3 and TRBJ2-7; 9 bases are a match to TRBD1. The CDR3 spans 16 residues. Germline trimming cut 5 bases from V and 4 bases from J; bases unmatched to any gene: 12. CDR1 is ENHRY and CDR2 is SYGVKD in the germline V gene.